Listed here are 12 T cell receptor beta chains from one sample, sequenced in a study of T cell responses to AZD1222 COVID-19 vaccine. Measured with immunoSEQ multiplex PCR; TCRdb has only the in-frame clones, and not every one. Of some 120,000 clones in the sample, almost 90% are singletons; the top ten hold around 9.6%. Material: peripheral blood, obtained on day 0 of AZD1222 vaccination. These receptors were obtained from an adult in good health.

V usage is TRBV20-1 and J usage is TRBJ1-1; D unresolved. V was cut by 3 bases and J by 1 base, with 12 bases left in between. The CDR3 has 14 residues. Germline CDR1 reads DFQATT; CDR2 reads SNEGSKA (reference sequence). The CDR3 loop is CSASLHTKNTEAFF. CDR3 DNA sequence: TGCAGTGCTAGTCTGCACACAAAGAACACTGAAGCTTTCTTT.

V and J are TRBV11-3 and TRBJ2-3, with D perhaps being TRBD1 or TRBD2 (7 bases each). CDR3 size: 16 residues. The ends were cut back, 6 bases at V and 3 bases at J, with 19 bases in the middle. Germline V CDR1 and CDR2: SGHNT, YENEEA. The CDR3 is CASSKAGGGPTDTQYF. CDR3 nucleotides: TGTGCCAGCAGTAAGGCAGGGGGGGGCCCGACAGATACGCAGTATTTT.

This clone came up a few times. The rearrangement joins TRBV27 to TRBJ1-2; TRBD1 might be the D (5 bases). Germline V gene sequence: CDR1 MNHEY, CDR2 SMNVEV (reference sequence). The CDR3 contains 14 residues. V lost 5 bases and J 2 bases, leaving 12 bases between the germline ends. The CDR3 DNA reads TGTGCCAGCAGTATAGGGACGGAGAACTATGGCTACACCTTC. Translated, it gives CASSIGTENYGYTF.

The V call is TRBV18, the J call TRBJ1-1, with D perhaps matching TRBD1 (5 bases). The CDR3 is made up of 13 amino acids. V was clipped by 2 bases and J by 6 bases, with 10 bases between them. Germline-derived CDR1 and CDR2 are KGHSH and LQKENI. The CDR3 DNA reads TGTGCCAGCTCACCAATGGGGGACTCTGAAGCTTTCTTT. This gives the protein CASSPMGDSEAFF.

The gene calls are TRBV3-1 (or the pseudogene TRBV3-2) and TRBJ1-4; maybe TRBD1 (5 bases). V was cut by 4 bases and J by 7 bases, with 10 bases left in between. Germline lookup yields CDR1 LGHDT and CDR2 YNNKEL (reference sequence). The CDR3 loop spans 13 amino acids. The chain's CDR3 is CASSRGDSEKLFF. For the CDR3, the DNA is TGTGCCAGCAGCCGGGGGGATAGTGAAAAACTGTTTTTT.

The rearrangement uses TRBV30 and TRBJ1-3; 8 nucleotides agree with TRBD1. The germline CDR1 and CDR2 sequences are GTSNPN and SVGIG (reference sequence). The CDR3 runs 16 residues. With 3 bases clipped from V and 3 bases from J, the junction kept 10 bases outside the gene matches. The CDR3 sequence: CAWSRGTGYSGNTIYF. The CDR3 coding sequence is TGTGCCTGGAGCCGCGGGACAGGATATAGTGGAAACACCATATATTTT.

The V gene is TRBV6-5, the J gene TRBJ1-2; tentatively, D is TRBD1 (5 bases). From germline, CDR1 is MNHEY and CDR2 SVGAGI. CDR3 length equals 15 residues. Deletions cut 1 base from V and 4 bases from J, with 13 bases between. CDR3 protein: CASSYFGGGSYGYTF. The CDR3 DNA follows: TGTGCCAGCAGTTACTTCGGGGGGGGATCCTATGGCTACACCTTC.

CDR3 sequence reads: CATADPGGNQPQHF. CDR3 nucleotide sequence: TGTGCCACCGCTGACCCGGGTGGCAATCAGCCCCAGCATTTT. The chain carries TRBV15 and TRBJ1-5; no definite D call. The germline V and J ends were trimmed by 8 bases and 2 bases, with 13 bases remaining between them. The CDR3 length is 14 residues. CDR1 and CDR2 (germline): LNHNV, YYDKDF (reference sequence).

The chain links TRBV7-2 to TRBJ2-2; 7 bases match TRBD2. The CDR3 extends over 14 amino acids. V was clipped by 1 base and J by 5 bases; unmatched bases: 1. CDR1 is SGHTA and CDR2 is FQGNSA in the germline V gene. CDR3 sequence: CASSLVRGTGELFF. DNA for the CDR3: TGTGCCAGCAGCTTAGTGCGGGGGACCGGGGAGCTGTTTTTT. The whole variable domain, filled in from reference TRBV7-2 and TRBJ2-2, reads GAGVSQSPSNKVTEKGKDVELRCDPISGHTALYWYRQSLGQGLEFLIYFQGNSAPDKSGLPSDRFSAERTGGSVSTLTIQRTQQEDSAVYLCASSLVRGTGELFFGEGSRLTVL.

Of note for this clone: The junction shows a germline mismatch at one end, possibly a read error. The chain is built from TRBV30 and TRBJ1-1; perhaps TRBD1 as D (6 bases). The CDR3 runs 12 residues. In germline, CDR1 is GTSNPN, CDR2 SVGIG (reference sequence). The CDR3 loop is CAWSVQWTDPYF. The CDR3 DNA reads as TGTGCCTGGAGTGTACAGTGGACAGACCCCTATTTT.

The chain combines TRBV19 with TRBJ1-1; 8 bases agree with TRBD1. Germline V gives CDR1 LNHDA, CDR2 SQIVND (reference sequence). V was clipped by 4 bases and J by 6 bases; unmatched bases: 16. The CDR3 extends over 17 amino acids. The CDR3 here is CASSTGGRGLLIAEAFF. DNA of the CDR3: TGTGCCAGTAGTACCGGGGGCAGGGGGCTCCTCATCGCTGAAGCTTTCTTT.

This chain uses TRBV4-3 with TRBJ2-3, with D possibly called TRBD1 or TRBD2 (6 bases each). The CDR3 covers 15 residues. Trimming stripped 1 base from V and 5 bases from J, with 13 bases between. Germline V gene lookup returns CDR1 LGHNA and CDR2 YSLEER. In DNA form, the CDR3 reads TGCGCCAGCAGCCAAGTCGGGGGCGAGGTAGATACGCAGTATTTT. Translated: CASSQVGGEVDTQYF.